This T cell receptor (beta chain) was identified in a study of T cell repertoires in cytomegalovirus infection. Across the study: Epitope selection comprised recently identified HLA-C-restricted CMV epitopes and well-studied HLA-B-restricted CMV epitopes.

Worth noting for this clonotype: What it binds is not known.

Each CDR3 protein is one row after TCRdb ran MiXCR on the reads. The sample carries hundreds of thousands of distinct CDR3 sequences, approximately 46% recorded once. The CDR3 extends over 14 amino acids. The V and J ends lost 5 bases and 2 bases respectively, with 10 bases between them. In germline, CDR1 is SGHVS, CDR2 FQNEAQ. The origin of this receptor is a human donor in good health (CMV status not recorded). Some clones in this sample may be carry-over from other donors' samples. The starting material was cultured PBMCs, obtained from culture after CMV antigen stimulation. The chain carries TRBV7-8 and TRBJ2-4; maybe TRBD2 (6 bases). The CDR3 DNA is TGTGCCAGCAGCCCGGGAGCCTCCAAAAACATTCAGTACTTC. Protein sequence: CASSPGASKNIQYF. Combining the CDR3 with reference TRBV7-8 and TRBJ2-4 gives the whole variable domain GAGVSQSPRYKVAKRGQDVALRCDPISGHVSLFWYQQALGQGPEFLTYFQNEAQLDKSGLPSDRFFAERPEGSVSTLKIQRTQQEDSAVYLCASSPGASKNIQYFGAGTRLSVL.